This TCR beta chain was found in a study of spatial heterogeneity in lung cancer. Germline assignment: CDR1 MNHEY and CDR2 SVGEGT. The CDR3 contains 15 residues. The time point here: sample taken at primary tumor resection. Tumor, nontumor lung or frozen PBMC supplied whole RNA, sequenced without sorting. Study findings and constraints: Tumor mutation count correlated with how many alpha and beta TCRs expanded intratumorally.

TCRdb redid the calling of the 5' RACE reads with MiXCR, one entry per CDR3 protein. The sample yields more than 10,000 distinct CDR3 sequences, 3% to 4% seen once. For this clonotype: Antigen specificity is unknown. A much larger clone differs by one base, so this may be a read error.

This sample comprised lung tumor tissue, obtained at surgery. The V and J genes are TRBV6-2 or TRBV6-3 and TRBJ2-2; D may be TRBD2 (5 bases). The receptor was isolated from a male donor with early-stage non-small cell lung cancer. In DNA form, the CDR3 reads TGTGCCAGCGTTTTGGAACGGGCGAACACCGGGGAGCTGATTTTT. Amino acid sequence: CASVLERANTGELIF.